This T cell receptor (beta chain) is from a study of shared clonotypes between healthy human individuals. This clone has just one count. Its specificity is not known. Study-level findings and limits: Naive CD4 clonotypes overlapped across a few donors at roughly 5%. Against clonotypes common to all four donors, non-shared ones had lower generation probabilities.

The CDR3 sequence is 14 residues long. Trimming took 6 bases from V and 8 from J, leaving 17 bases between them. The germline CDR1 and CDR2 sequences are MDHEN and SYDVKM. In the source study's methods: Junction-only sequences without quality scores were provided by ImmunoSEQ, so filtering was different. Only in-frame clones appear in the TCRdb table, and some are missing; sequencing was by immunoSEQ multiplex PCR. D and trimming come from the DNA, and the V and J calls and clone size come from that table. The sample has 550,000 to 850,000 clones, roughly two thirds seen once. The rearrangement uses TRBV28 and TRBJ2-1, with a weak D call TRBD2 (6 bases). The receptor was isolated from a young woman in good health. The sample consisted of memory CD4+ T cells sorted from blood. This sample's subset: CD45RA-negative fraction. Written as DNA, the CDR3 is TGTGCCAGCAGGGGGGGAATCCTGGGTGATGAGCAGTTCTTC. Its translation is CASRGGILGDEQFF.